This TCR beta chain is drawn from a study of blood T cell repertoires in COVID-19. Here immunoSEQ multiplex PCR was the method, and the copy in TCRdb shows in-frame clones only, minus some. Of 300,000 to 350,000 clones listed, about 90% were seen once; the top ten hold under 3%. The Seattle site enrolled patients during active infection and followed them longitudinally. Unmatched junction bases numbered 5, after V lost 1 base and J lost 4 bases. The CDR3 is 14 residues long. The germline V gene encodes CDR1 SQVTM and CDR2 ANQGSEA. Sequenced sample: peripheral blood. The chain links TRBV29-1 to TRBJ2-7; 9 nucleotides agree with TRBD1. The sequence was collected from a woman aged 25-40 years with COVID-19, enrolled during active disease. In nucleotides, the CDR3 is TGCAGCGTTGAAGTAACAGGGGGCACTTACGAGCAGTACTTC. It encodes CSVEVTGGTYEQYF.